Presented here are 22 T cell receptor beta chains from one specimen sequenced in a study of shared clonotypes between healthy human individuals. Method: immunoSEQ multiplex PCR; TCRdb's copy keeps in-frame clones and lacks some. The table has some 500,000 clones, 90% to 97% seen once. Material for sequencing was naive CD4+ T cells sorted from blood. The subset: CD45RA+ positively selected. All receptors derive from a woman younger than 45 in good health.

The chain combines TRBV19 with TRBJ2-7; D call uncertain. This CDR3 comprises 16 residues. V was trimmed by 1 base and J by 9 bases, leaving 22 bases between them. Germline V lookup: CDR1 LNHDA, CDR2 SQIVND (reference sequence). The CDR3 nucleotides read TGTGCCAGTAGTATAGCCGGGCAGGCCCCCACCATGGGGCAGTACTTC. It encodes CASSIAGQAPTMGQYF.

This chain links TRBV2 with TRBJ1-2, with TRBD1 as a possible D gene (6 bases). V was clipped by 2 bases and J by 8 bases, with 21 bases between them. The CDR3 is made up of 16 amino acids. The germline V gene encodes CDR1 SNHLY and CDR2 FYNNEI. As DNA, the CDR3 is TGTGCCAGCAGTGAATGGGGGGCTGTATATAGCGCCGGCTACACCTTC. Amino acids: CASSEWGAVYSAGYTF.

J is TRBJ2-3 and V is TRBV7-2, with 9 bases fitting TRBD2. V lost 0 bases to trimming and J lost 1 base; unmatched junction nucleotides: 2. The CDR3 is 16 residues long. Germline V lookup: CDR1 SGHTA, CDR2 FQGNSA. CDR3 coding DNA: TGTGCCAGCAGCTTAGCGGCTAGCGGGGGCACAGATACGCAGTATTTT. Translation: CASSLAASGGTDTQYF.

As to this clone: One junction end disagrees with the germline gene, perhaps due to a read error. J is TRBJ2-1 and V is TRBV11-2; D is unclear. Germline V gene sequence: CDR1 SGHAT, CDR2 FQNNGV. The CDR3 has 16 amino acids. The DNA for the CDR3 is TGTGCCAGCAGCCCAGGTGGCGGTAGCTCCTACAATGAGCGGTTCTTC. Translation gives CASSPGGGSSYNERFF.

This chain connects TRBV28 to TRBJ2-3; TRBD2 matches at 7 bases. After removal of 3 bases from V and 1 base from J, the junction contained 4 bases not matched to a gene. Germline assignment: CDR1 MDHEN and CDR2 SYDVKM. This CDR3 is built from 15 residues. CDR3 DNA: TGTGCCAGCAGTTTGGTTGGGAGGGGCACAGATACGCAGTATTTT. Its translation is CASSLVGRGTDTQYF.

The chain has TRBV5-1 and TRBJ2-5, with 7 bases matching TRBD2. V gave up 4 bases and J gave up 1 base; unmatched junction bases: 1. CDR1 is SGHRS and CDR2 is YFSETQ in the germline V gene. There are 13 residues in the CDR3. This CDR3 is CASSASGQETQYF. CDR3 bases: TGCGCCAGCAGCGCTAGCGGCCAAGAGACCCAGTACTTC.

The gene calls are TRBV6-5 and TRBJ1-2, with TRBD1 matching over 8 bases. Trimming at V came to 5 bases and at J to 6 bases, leaving 8 bases not matched to a gene. Germline V gives CDR1 MNHEY, CDR2 SVGAGI. CDR3 length: 14 residues. The chain's CDR3 is CASSLTGERNGYTF. The CDR3 bases are TGTGCCAGCAGTCTGACAGGGGAAAGAAATGGCTACACCTTC.

For the CDR3, the DNA is TGTGCCAGCAGTTATTCCGGACTTAGATTCAATGAGCAGTTCTTC. Translation: CASSYSGLRFNEQFF. The J gene is TRBJ2-1, the V gene TRBV6-6; possibly TRBD2 for D (5 bases). This CDR3 has 15 amino acids. Germline V gives CDR1 MNHNY, CDR2 SVGAGI (reference sequence). Trimming shortened V by 3 bases and J by 6 bases, and 15 bases separated the two germline ends.

The CDR3 reads CASSLVGWGSGANVLTF. The CDR3 region has the DNA TGCGCCAGCAGCTTGGTCGGATGGGGCTCTGGGGCCAACGTCCTGACTTTC. The chain recombines TRBV5-1 with TRBJ2-6; no clear D. The CDR3 runs to 17 residues. CDR1 and CDR2 (germline): SGHRS, YFSETQ. Trimming shortened V by 0 bases and J by 0 bases, and 10 bases separated the two germline ends.

The rearrangement links TRBV5-1 to TRBJ1-2; 8 bases map to TRBD1. The CDR3 extends over 18 amino acids. After removal of 3 bases from V and 6 bases from J, the junction contained 19 bases not matched to a gene. Germline assignment: CDR1 SGHRS and CDR2 YFSETQ. The CDR3 sequence is CASSSREHQGARVHGYTF. The CDR3 nucleotides are TGCGCCAGCAGCTCTCGAGAACACCAGGGGGCGCGAGTCCATGGCTACACCTTC.

The chain recombines TRBV5-1 with TRBJ1-1, with D unclear. This CDR3 contains 13 residues. Per germline, CDR1 SGHRS and CDR2 YFSETQ. V lost 3 bases, J lost 8 bases, and 14 bases lay in between. For the CDR3, the DNA is TGCGCCAGCAGCTCGGAAAATGGGCTGGAAGCTTTCTTT. Amino acid sequence: CASSSENGLEAFF.

The chain combines TRBV28 with TRBJ2-1; 9 bases are shared with TRBD2. V lost 10 bases and J lost 0; bases outside the gene matches: 13. CDR1 and CDR2 (germline): MDHEN, SYDVKM. CDR3 length: 17 residues. The chain's CDR3 is CAISGGRASGSYNEQFF. For the CDR3, the DNA is TGTGCCATCTCCGGCGGGAGGGCCTCGGGCTCCTACAATGAGCAGTTCTTC.

DNA of the CDR3: TGTGCCAGCTCACCCTTCAGGGGGGGCGGTAAGGAAAAACTGTTTTTT. As protein: CASSPFRGGGKEKLFF. The chain couples TRBV18 to TRBJ1-4; 7 bases fit TRBD1. The germline V gene has CDR1 KGHSH and CDR2 LQKENI. J lost 8 bases, V lost 3 bases, and 12 bases had no gene match. The CDR3 covers 16 residues.

The chain links TRBV2 to TRBJ2-7; D possibly corresponds to TRBD1 (6 bases). This CDR3 spans 14 amino acids. Trimming left V 6 bases short and J 0 bases short, with 12 bases between. Germline V gene sequence: CDR1 SNHLY, CDR2 FYNNEI. CDR3 in amino acids: CASRRRDTSYEQYF. The DNA for the CDR3 is TGTGCCAGCAGAAGACGGGACACCTCCTACGAGCAGTACTTC.

This clone was seen only once. This chain uses TRBV2 with TRBJ2-6, with unresolved D. Germline V gives CDR1 SNHLY, CDR2 FYNNEI. The V gene lost 3 bases and the J gene lost 0 bases, with 3 bases spanning the gap. This CDR3 spans 14 amino acids. CDR3 residues: CASSERSGANVLTF. CDR3 nucleotide sequence: TGTGCCAGCAGTGAGCGCTCTGGGGCCAACGTCCTGACTTTC. The full variable domain, its missing parts supplied by reference TRBV2 and TRBJ2-6, is EPEVTQTPSHQVTQMGQEVILRCVPISNHLYFYWYRQILGQKVEFLVSFYNNEISEKSEIFDDQFSVERPDGSNFTLKIRSTKLEDSAMYFCASSERSGANVLTFGAGSRLTVL.

The V gene is TRBV4-1, the J gene TRBJ2-6; 13 nucleotides match TRBD2. Per the germline V gene, CDR1 is MGHRA and CDR2 is YSYEKL. J lost 2 bases, V lost 0 bases, and 13 bases had no gene match. The CDR3 extends over 22 amino acids. The CDR3, as DNA: TGCGCCAGCAGCCAAGACCGGACTAGCGGGAGAGTGGCCCCTCCTGGGGCCAACGTCCTGACTTTC. Amino acid sequence: CASSQDRTSGRVAPPGANVLTF.

The gene calls are TRBV7-8 and TRBJ2-7; perhaps TRBD2 as D (6 bases). V dropped 2 bases and J dropped 9 bases, with 14 bases sitting between them. The CDR3 is made up of 13 amino acids. Looked up from germline, CDR1 is SGHVS and CDR2 is FQNEAQ. The CDR3 loop reads CASSLISRERQYF. CDR3 bases: TGTGCCAGCAGCTTAATTTCCCGGGAGAGGCAGTACTTC. Full variable domain (remainder filled in from reference TRBV7-8 and TRBJ2-7): GAGVSQSPRYKVAKRGQDVALRCDPISGHVSLFWYQQALGQGPEFLTYFQNEAQLDKSGLPSDRFFAERPEGSVSTLKIQRTQQEDSAVYLCASSLISRERQYFGPGTRLTVT.

DNA for the CDR3: TGTGCCAGCAGTCGGACTAGCGGGAGAACGAGTACGCAGTATTTT. Its protein is CASSRTSGRTSTQYF. The chain recombines TRBV27 with TRBJ2-3; 13 bases align to TRBD2. CDR3 size: 15 residues. Germline values: CDR1 MNHEY, CDR2 SMNVEV (reference sequence). The V gene end was trimmed by 5 bases and the J gene end by 8 bases; junction bases not matched to a gene: 7.

The chain recombines TRBV28 with TRBJ2-7; D gene unclear. The CDR3 totals 15 residues. Germline V gene sequence: CDR1 MDHEN, CDR2 SYDVKM. V was shortened by 6 bases and J by 2 bases, with 17 bases between the two germline ends. The CDR3: CASRALLVPTYEQYF. Here the CDR3 DNA reads TGTGCCAGCAGGGCCCTTCTAGTGCCCACCTACGAGCAGTACTTC.

Note on this clone: Other DNA sequences from this sample encode an identical CDR3 as well. This chain joins TRBV5-1 and TRBJ2-7, with unresolved D. The germline V gene has CDR1 SGHRS and CDR2 YFSETQ. The CDR3 runs 12 residues. V was shortened by 1 base and J by 3 bases, with 5 bases between the two germline ends. The CDR3 here is CASSLNSYEQYF. For the CDR3, the DNA is TGCGCCAGCAGCTTGAACAGCTACGAGCAGTACTTC.

This chain uses TRBV9 with TRBJ2-3; 7 bases align to TRBD2. Unmatched junction bases numbered 14, after V lost 1 base and J lost 3 bases. The CDR3 sequence is 18 residues long. CDR1 is SGDLS, CDR2 YYNGEE, per germline. The CDR3: CASSVRGVGGSGTDTQYF. The CDR3, as DNA: TGTGCCAGCAGCGTACGAGGAGTCGGGGGGAGTGGGACAGATACGCAGTATTTT.

V is TRBV25-1 and J is TRBJ2-2, with D possibly matching TRBD2 (5 bases). The CDR3 is made up of 17 amino acids. The V and J ends lost 1 base and 0 bases respectively, with 12 bases between them. In germline, CDR1 is MGHDK, CDR2 SYGVNS. The CDR3 nucleotides read TGTGCCAGCAGTGAATTTAGAGGGAGTGCGAACACCGGGGAGCTGTTTTTT. Translation gives CASSEFRGSANTGELFF.